This T cell receptor beta chain is from a study of OX40 agonist ivuxolimab in advanced cancers. Looking at the study overall: The dose-escalation cohort had hepatocellular carcinoma, melanoma, renal cell or head and neck cancer.

On this clone itself: Its specificity is not known.

Unmatched junction bases numbered 8, after V lost 5 bases and J lost 5 bases. CDR3 length: 14 residues. Germline V CDR1 and CDR2: SEHNR, FQNEAQ (reference sequence). Sequencing was performed with immunoSEQ multiplex PCR; in TCRdb, only in-frame clones are kept and a portion is missing. The sample includes 55,000 to 70,000 clones, around 83% of them seen just once. Study-level results: On average, a greater number of expanded clones characterised CD8+ T cells relative to CD4+.

Specimen: CD4+ or CD8+ T cells sorted from blood, collected in a trial of the OX40 agonist ivuxolimab. This clonotype was sampled from an adult with an advanced solid tumor such as melanoma, head and neck, liver or kidney cancer. J is TRBJ2-7 and V is TRBV7-9; 8 bases fit TRBD1. The DNA for the CDR3 is TGTGCCAGCAGCGTGACAGGGGAGTACCACGAGCAGTACTTC. The encoded protein is CASSVTGEYHEQYF.